The 20 T cell receptor beta chains reported below all come from one sample, sequenced in a study of blood T cells in healthy people across ages. Through a sample-barcoded 5' primer and a J-beta primer mix, a second PCR was run for roughly 7 to 11 cycles. MiXCR, applied by TCRdb to the 5' RACE reads, yields one record per CDR3 protein. The sample has hundreds of thousands of distinct CDR3 sequences, under 55% seen once. The sequenced sample consisted of blood. The receptors come from a man in his 60s in good health.

The chain joins TRBV4-3 to TRBJ2-1; 10 positions match TRBD2. From germline, CDR1 is LGHNA and CDR2 YSLEER. The CDR3 contains 17 residues. The V and J ends lost 0 bases and 5 bases, in that order; junction bases with no gene match: 7. DNA of the CDR3: TGCGCCAGCAGCCAAGAAGTGGTACTAGCGGGGCACAATGAGCAGTTCTTC. Translated: CASSQEVVLAGHNEQFF.

V is TRBV29-1 and J is TRBJ1-5; tentative D call: TRBD1 (6 bases). Germline assignment: CDR1 SQVTM and CDR2 ANQGSEA. Trimming removed 5 bases at V and 3 bases at J, with 11 bases between. This CDR3 has 13 amino acids. The CDR3, as DNA: TGCAGCGTTAGCAGGGGATTCAATCAGCCCCAGCATTTT. Encoded protein: CSVSRGFNQPQHF.

The chain is built from TRBV6-2 or TRBV6-3 and TRBJ2-5; D perhaps matches TRBD2 (5 bases). V shed 2 bases and J shed 5 bases, with 9 bases lying between them. The CDR3 length is 13 residues. From germline, CDR1 is MNHEY and CDR2 SVGEGT. The CDR3 loop reads CASSYTSRETQYF. In DNA form, the CDR3 reads TGTGCCAGCAGTTACACTAGTCGGGAGACCCAGTACTTC.

The gene calls are TRBV20-1 and TRBJ2-3, with TRBD1 matching over 7 bases. Germline CDR1 is DFQATT and CDR2 is SNEGSKA (reference sequence). Trimming cost V 5 bases and J 0 bases; bases outside gene matches: 5. The CDR3 consists of 14 residues. The CDR3 loop reads CSAPPTGSTDTQYF. CDR3 sequence (DNA): TGCAGTGCTCCCCCGACAGGGAGCACAGATACGCAGTATTTT.

The chain employs TRBV6-2 or TRBV6-3 and TRBJ2-7, with 12 bases identical to TRBD2. With 2 bases clipped from V and 4 bases from J, the junction kept 3 bases outside the gene matches. The CDR3 covers 15 residues. The germline gives CDR1 MNHEY, CDR2 SVGEGT. CDR3 coding DNA: TGTGCCAGCAGTTACGGACTAGCGGGGCCATACGAGCAGTACTTC. Its protein product is CASSYGLAGPYEQYF.

This clonotype turned up a few times. Written as DNA, the CDR3 is TGTGCCAGCAGCCCGATCGCGGGGGCCAGCACAGATACGCAGTATTTT. Encoded protein: CASSPIAGASTDTQYF. This sequence joins TRBV9 and TRBJ2-3; a weak D match, TRBD2 (7 bases). CDR3 length: 16 residues. Trimming left V 4 bases short and J 0 bases short, with 15 bases between. The V gene's germline CDR1 is SGDLS and CDR2 YYNGEE.

The chain links TRBV6-1 to TRBJ2-7, with D possibly TRBD1 on 6 matching bases. Trimming removed 11 bases from V and 0 bases from J, with 26 bases in between. This CDR3 has 17 residues. The germline V gene has CDR1 MNHNS and CDR2 SASEGT. CDR3 sequence reads: CAGITRTGTRDSYEQYF. CDR3 coding DNA: TGTGCCGGCATCACGCGTACCGGGACAAGAGACTCCTACGAGCAGTACTTC.

This chain links TRBV7-9 with TRBJ2-7; 9 bases agree with TRBD1. J was trimmed by 4 bases and V by 5 bases; bases with no gene match: 9. The CDR3 totals 15 residues. Germline values: CDR1 SEHNR, CDR2 FQNEAQ (reference sequence). The CDR3 spells CASSHRNRGHYEQYF. The CDR3 DNA is TGTGCCAGCAGCCACCGGAACAGGGGGCATTACGAGCAGTACTTC.

The chain joins TRBV21-1 to TRBJ1-1. TRBV21-1 counts as a pseudogene. This CDR3 has 16 amino acids. The CDR3 bases are TGTGCCAGCAGCAAATCTGCGGCTTACAGAAGCACTGAAGCTTTCTTT. It encodes CASSKSAAYRSTEAFF.

This clonotype has a handful of counts. V gene TRBV7-2 combines with J gene TRBJ1-5; a weak D match, TRBD1 (6 bases). The germline CDR1 and CDR2 sequences are SGHTA and FQGNSA. The CDR3 is 16 residues long. Trimming left V 8 bases short and J 3 bases short, with 20 bases between. CDR3 sequence (DNA): TGTGCCAGCGGACCGGGCCAGGGGTTCCCCAATCAGCCCCAGCATTTT. Protein: CASGPGQGFPNQPQHF.

This rearrangement joins TRBV7-2 to TRBJ2-3, with TRBD2 matching over 11 bases. This CDR3 is built from 18 residues. CDR1 is SGHTA and CDR2 is FQGNSA in the germline V gene. The ends lost 5 bases at V and 0 bases at J; junction bases unmatched: 10. CDR3 nucleotides: TGTGCCAGCAGCCAACGGAGTAGCGGGGGGGCTAGCACAGATACGCAGTATTTT. Protein sequence: CASSQRSSGGASTDTQYF. The whole variable domain, remainder taken from reference TRBV7-2 and TRBJ2-3, is GAGVSQSPSNKVTEKGKDVELRCDPISGHTALYWYRQSLGQGLEFLIYFQGNSAPDKSGLPSDRFSAERTGGSVSTLTIQRTQQEDSAVYLCASSQRSSGGASTDTQYFGPGTRLTVL.

Concerning this clonotype: A read error may produce the germline difference seen at one junction end. The gene calls are TRBV7-9 and TRBJ1-2; 7 nucleotides line up with TRBD1. The germline gives CDR1 SEHNR, CDR2 FQNEAQ (reference sequence). This CDR3 spans 16 amino acids. The CDR3 DNA follows: TGTGCCAGCAGCTTCCCCCGACAGGGCCGAAAGTATGGCCACACCTTC. As protein: CASSFPRQGRKYGHTF. Looking up the rest from reference TRBV7-9 and TRBJ1-2 gives the full variable domain: DTGVSQNPRHKITKRGQNVTFRCDPISEHNRLYWYRQTLGQGPEFLTYFQNEAQLEKSRLLSDRFSAERPKGSFSTLEIQRTEQGDSAMYLCASSFPRQGRKYGHTFGSGTRLTVV.

The chain recombines TRBV11-2 with TRBJ2-1, with D maybe TRBD2 (6 bases). CDR1 is SGHAT, CDR2 FQNNGV, per germline. The CDR3 runs to 15 residues. Trimming stripped 1 base from V and 6 bases from J, with 13 bases between. The CDR3 DNA sequence: TGTGCCAGCAGCTTAGGTACGGGGGTTCGCAATGAGCAGTTCTTC. Its translation: CASSLGTGVRNEQFF.

This chain joins TRBV3-1 and TRBJ1-5, with unresolved D. Germline-derived CDR1 and CDR2 are LGHDT and YNNKEL (reference sequence). The V gene lost 0 bases and the J gene lost 6 bases, with 12 bases spanning the gap. This CDR3 comprises 15 residues. CDR3 in DNA: TGTGCCAGCAGCCAAGATTTCACCGAAAGTCAGCCCCAGCATTTT. Its translation: CASSQDFTESQPQHF.

This clonotype has just one count. J is TRBJ2-7 and V is TRBV20-1; D unclear. V lost 5 bases and J lost 0, with 11 bases in between. The CDR3 contains 13 residues. Germline V gives CDR1 DFQATT, CDR2 SNEGSKA (reference sequence). The CDR3 is CSADDDLSYEQYF. CDR3 in DNA: TGCAGTGCTGACGATGACCTCTCCTACGAGCAGTACTTC.

The V gene is TRBV7-9, the J gene TRBJ1-5; D gene unclear. Germline V gene data show CDR1 as SEHNR and CDR2 as FQNEAQ (reference sequence). Trimming left V 0 bases short and J 2 bases short, with 20 bases between. CDR3 size: 19 residues. Here the CDR3 reads CASSLASGGRRFRNQPQHF. Written as DNA, the CDR3 is TGTGCCAGCAGCTTAGCCTCGGGCGGTCGACGGTTTCGCAATCAGCCCCAGCATTTT.

The chain uses TRBV7-2 and TRBJ2-3; 12 bases fit TRBD2. Germline values: CDR1 SGHTA, CDR2 FQGNSA. This CDR3 spans 16 amino acids. V was pared by 4 bases and J by 5 bases, with 7 bases of the junction left unmatched. For the CDR3, the DNA is TGTGCCAGCAGCTCCACTAGCGGGGGGCATAGAGATACGCAGTATTTT. It is translated as CASSSTSGGHRDTQYF.

This chain uses TRBV7-9 with TRBJ2-1; TRBD1 matches at 8 bases. Losses at the gene ends were 6 bases for V and 3 bases for J; bases not matched to a gene: 10. The CDR3 is 16 amino acids. Germline CDR1 SEHNR, CDR2 FQNEAQ (reference sequence). CDR3 nucleotides: TGTGCCAGCAGTTCCCGGGACAGGATTTACTACAATGAGCAGTTCTTC. Protein sequence: CASSSRDRIYYNEQFF.

This clonotype was counted only a few times. V usage is TRBV7-9 and J usage is TRBJ2-5; 7 bases agree with TRBD1. From germline, CDR1 is SEHNR and CDR2 FQNEAQ (reference sequence). V dropped 2 bases and J dropped 5; count of bases not matched to a gene: 8. This CDR3 is 15 amino acids long. The CDR3 DNA reads TGTGCCAGCAGCTTACTCAGGGGGAATATTGAGACCCAGTACTTC. Its protein product is CASSLLRGNIETQYF.

The genes are TRBV20-1 and TRBJ2-7, with D unresolved. The better agreement between TRBJ2-5 and the DNA end casts doubt on the J call. This CDR3 is 14 amino acids long. Looked up from germline, CDR1 is DFQATT and CDR2 is SNEGSKA (reference sequence). The CDR3 DNA reads TGCAGTGCTAGAGCTAAGATATTCGGAGAGACCCAGTACTTC. Translating it yields CSARAKIFGETQYF.